Detailed here is one TCR beta chain. Its recognized antigen is unknown. The sample holds no much larger clone one base away, and base qualities are not on file. The data are from a study of control samples from healthy donors and cancer patients (dated by TCRdb to 2018 to 2020). CDR1 and CDR2 are drawn from the germline V gene: SGHTA, FQGNSA. From its cysteine to its phenylalanine, the CDR3 spans 14 amino acids. The kept DNA is CDR3 alone, 42 bases in frame from the first base. V is cut by 4 bases and J by 5 bases, and the space between the germline ends is 11 bases. The receptor library was made with the immunoSEQ multiplex PCR assay. Here the immuneACCESS table is served through TCRdb, limited to in-frame sequences with V and J called. Missing clones are a known gap in these copies; in checked studies unresolved V genes cover under half, and the rest lacks a known reason. The sample table holds approximately 150,000 clones, of which roughly 94% were seen once. The ten most abundant clones make up about 15% of the sample.

The receptor chain draws on TRBV7-2 and TRBJ1-4; the D segment could be TRBD1, given 6 matching bases. The sequence derives from a man aged 55 to 70 with colorectal cancer. The sequenced sample was PBMCs. CDR3 reads: CASSSGTPNEKLFF. The bases are TGTGCCAGCAGCTCCGGGACACCCAATGAAAAACTGTTTTTT.